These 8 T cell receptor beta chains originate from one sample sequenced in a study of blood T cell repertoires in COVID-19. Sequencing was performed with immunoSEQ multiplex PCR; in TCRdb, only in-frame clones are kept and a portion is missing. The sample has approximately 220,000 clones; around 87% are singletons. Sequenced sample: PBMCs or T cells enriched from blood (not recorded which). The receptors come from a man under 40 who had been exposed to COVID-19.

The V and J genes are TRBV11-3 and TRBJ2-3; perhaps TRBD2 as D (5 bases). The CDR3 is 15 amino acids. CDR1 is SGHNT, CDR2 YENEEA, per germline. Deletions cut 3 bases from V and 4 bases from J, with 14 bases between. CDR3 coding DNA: TGTGCCAGCAGCTTTAACGGTTTGGAGGCAGATACGCAGTATTTT. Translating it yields CASSFNGLEADTQYF.

The CDR3 DNA reads TGTGCCACCCTTAAAAGCGGGTCGGACGATCAGCCCCAGCATTTT. This gives the protein CATLKSGSDDQPQHF. J is TRBJ1-5 and V is TRBV15; no reliable D call. Germline CDR1 LNHNV, CDR2 YYDKDF (reference sequence). The germline V and J ends were trimmed by 8 bases and 5 bases, with 19 bases remaining between them. The CDR3 spans 15 residues.

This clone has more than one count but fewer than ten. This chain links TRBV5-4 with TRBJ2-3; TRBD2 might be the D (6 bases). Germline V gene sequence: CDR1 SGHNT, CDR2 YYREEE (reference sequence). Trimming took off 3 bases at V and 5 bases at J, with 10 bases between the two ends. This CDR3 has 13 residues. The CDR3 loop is CASSSGGQDTQYF. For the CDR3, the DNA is TGTGCCAGCAGCTCCGGAGGGCAAGATACGCAGTATTTT.

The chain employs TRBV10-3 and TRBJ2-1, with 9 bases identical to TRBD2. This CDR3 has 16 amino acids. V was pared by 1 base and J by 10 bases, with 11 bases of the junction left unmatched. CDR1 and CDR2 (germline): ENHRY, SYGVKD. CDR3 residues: CAISEFASGAAGEQFF. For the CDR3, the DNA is TGTGCCATCAGTGAGTTCGCTAGCGGGGCCGCAGGGGAGCAGTTCTTC.

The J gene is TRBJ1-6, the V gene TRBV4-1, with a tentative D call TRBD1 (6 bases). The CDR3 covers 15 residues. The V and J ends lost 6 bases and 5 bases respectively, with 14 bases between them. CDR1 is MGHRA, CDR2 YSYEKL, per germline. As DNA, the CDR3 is TGCGCCAGCAGGCCTAGGGGGTCGGATAATTCACCCCTCCACTTT. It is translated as CASRPRGSDNSPLHF.

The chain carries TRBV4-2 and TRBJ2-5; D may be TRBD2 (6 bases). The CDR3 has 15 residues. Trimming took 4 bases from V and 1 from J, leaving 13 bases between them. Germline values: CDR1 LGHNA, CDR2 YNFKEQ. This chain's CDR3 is CASSLYHSGQETQYF. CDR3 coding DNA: TGTGCCAGCAGCCTATACCATAGCGGCCAAGAGACCCAGTACTTC.

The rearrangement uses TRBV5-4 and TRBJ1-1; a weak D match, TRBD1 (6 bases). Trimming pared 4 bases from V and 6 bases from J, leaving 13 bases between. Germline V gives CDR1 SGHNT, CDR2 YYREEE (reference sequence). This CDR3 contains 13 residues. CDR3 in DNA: TGTGCCAGCAGCGCTACAGGGTGGGCTGAAGCTTTCTTT. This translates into CASSATGWAEAFF.

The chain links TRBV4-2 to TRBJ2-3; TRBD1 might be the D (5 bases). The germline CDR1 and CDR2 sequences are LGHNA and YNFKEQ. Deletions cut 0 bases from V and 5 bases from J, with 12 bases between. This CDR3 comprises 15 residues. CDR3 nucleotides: TGTGCCAGCAGCCAAGAAGCAGGGCCCGGAGATACGCAGTATTTT. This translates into CASSQEAGPGDTQYF.